These 19 T cell receptor beta chains were all obtained from the same sample, sequenced in a study of T cells after yellow fever vaccination. TCRdb reprocessed the 5' RACE reads via MiXCR and lists one record per CDR3 protein. The repertoire consists of about 170,000 distinct CDR3 sequences, with more than 9.5% occurring once and the leading ten covering 36%. The specimen comprised CD8+ T cells sorted from PBMCs, sampled 15 days after the yellow fever booster vaccination. The receptors stem from a man aged 18 to 29 who received the YFV17D yellow fever vaccine.

Here the CDR3 DNA reads TGTGCCAGCAGCTTAATTGCAGGGGGCGAGCAGTACGTC. Its translation is CASSLIAGGEQYV. J is TRBJ2-7 and V is TRBV7-2; TRBD1 matches at 7 bases. CDR1 SGHTA and CDR2 FQGNSA come from the germline V gene. V shed 2 bases and J 6 bases; nucleotides not matched to a gene: 4. CDR3 length: 13 residues.

This clonotype was counted once. V and J are TRBV5-1 and TRBJ1-2; 8 positions match TRBD1. Germline assignment: CDR1 SGHRS and CDR2 YFSETQ. CDR3 length: 15 residues. Trimming cost V 4 bases and J 2 bases; bases outside gene matches: 7. CDR3 region: CASSPRGLANYGYTF. The CDR3 region has the DNA TGCGCCAGCAGCCCCAGGGGGCTCGCGAACTATGGCTACACCTTC. Drawing the rest from reference TRBV5-1 and TRBJ1-2, the complete variable domain is KAGVTQTPRYLIKTRGQQVTLSCSPISGHRSVSWYQQTPGQGLQFLFEYFSETQRNKGNFPGRFSGRQFSNSRSEMNVSTLELGDSALYLCASSPRGLANYGYTFGSGTRLTVV.

The V and J genes are TRBV27 and TRBJ1-6; 9 bases are a match to TRBD1. This CDR3 has 17 residues. The V and J ends lost 3 bases and 7 bases, in that order; junction bases with no gene match: 10. CDR1 and CDR2 (germline): MNHEY, SMNVEV (reference sequence). CDR3 DNA: TGTGCCAGCAGTTTGATTTCCTCGACAGGGGGGAATTCACCCCTCCACTTT. Translating it yields CASSLISSTGGNSPLHF.

This clonotype appeared a few times. The chain uses TRBV6-2 or TRBV6-3 and TRBJ2-7, with D maybe TRBD2 (6 bases). Germline V CDR1 and CDR2: MNHEY, SVGEGT. CDR3 length: 13 amino acids. Between the trimmed V and J ends, which lost 4 bases and 0 bases, there was a span of 7 bases. The DNA of the CDR3 is TGTGCCAGCAGTTGGGACTTCTCCTACGAGCAGTACTTC. Its translation: CASSWDFSYEQYF.

J is TRBJ1-2 and V is TRBV6-5, with D unresolved. Germline-derived CDR1 and CDR2 are MNHEY and SVGAGI. The CDR3 runs to 14 residues. V lost 5 bases to trimming and J lost 8 bases, with 18 bases between them. The CDR3 loop is CASSPIVRSEGYTF. CDR3 in DNA: TGTGCCAGCAGTCCCATTGTTAGATCAGAAGGCTACACCTTC.

A few counts support this clonotype. The J gene is TRBJ2-1, the V gene TRBV6-2 or TRBV6-3; D gene unclear. CDR3 length equals 16 residues. Germline assignment: CDR1 MNHEY and CDR2 SVGEGT. V lost 0 bases, J lost 0 bases, and 9 bases lay in between. The CDR3 region is CASSYSSRSSYNEQFF. DNA for the CDR3: TGTGCCAGCAGTTACTCGAGCAGGAGCTCCTACAATGAGCAGTTCTTC.

The chain employs TRBV5-1 and TRBJ1-5, with unresolved D. With 0 bases removed from V and 3 bases from J, the gap between germline ends came to 10 bases. The CDR3 covers 15 residues. The germline gives CDR1 SGHRS, CDR2 YFSETQ. The CDR3: CASSLDGGVNQPQHF. CDR3 sequence (DNA): TGCGCCAGCAGCTTGGACGGAGGAGTCAATCAGCCCCAGCATTTT.

The chain recombines TRBV6-5 with TRBJ2-5; TRBD1 aligns across 8 bases. V lost 5 bases and J lost 5; bases outside the gene matches: 16. The CDR3 consists of 17 residues. Germline lookup yields CDR1 MNHEY and CDR2 SVGAGI. CDR3 coding DNA: TGTGCCAGCAGTACCCCCCCCTATCAGGGGGCCGAGGAGACCCAGTACTTC. It encodes CASSTPPYQGAEETQYF.

The chain combines TRBV6-6 with TRBJ1-6, with D possibly TRBD1 on 6 matching bases. The germline gives CDR1 MNHNY, CDR2 SVGAGI (reference sequence). This CDR3 is built from 14 residues. V lost 0 bases and J lost 13, with 13 bases in between. CDR3 nucleotide sequence: TGTGCCAGCAGTTACTCTACAGGGTCCCCTCCCCTCCACTTT. It encodes CASSYSTGSPPLHF.

This clonotype was seen at least ten times. The V gene is TRBV20-1, the J gene TRBJ1-2; D perhaps matches TRBD1 (6 bases). The V gene lost 3 bases and the J gene lost 2 bases, with 10 bases spanning the gap. Germline-derived CDR1 and CDR2 are DFQATT and SNEGSKA (reference sequence). This CDR3 region has 13 residues. Here the CDR3 reads CSARGDINYGYTF. The CDR3 coding sequence is TGCAGTGCTAGGGGGGACATAAACTATGGCTACACCTTC.

This clonotype was seen more than once but under ten times. The V gene is TRBV7-3, the J gene TRBJ2-3, with 7 bases fitting TRBD1. The CDR3 has 15 amino acids. In germline, CDR1 is SGHTA, CDR2 FQGTGA. V gave up 5 bases and J gave up 4 bases; unmatched junction bases: 9. Here the CDR3 reads CASSLGWDSSDTQYF. CDR3 nucleotide sequence: TGTGCCAGCAGCCTAGGTTGGGACAGTTCAGATACGCAGTATTTT.

This clonotype was counted ten times or more. The gene calls are TRBV7-9 and TRBJ2-3; D possibly corresponds to TRBD2 (5 bases). CDR1 is SEHNR, CDR2 FQNEAQ, per germline (reference sequence). This CDR3 region has 12 residues. V lost 6 bases to trimming and J lost 1 base, with 5 bases between them. The chain's CDR3 is CASRRGTDTQYF. CDR3 DNA sequence: TGTGCCAGCAGGAGGGGCACAGATACGCAGTATTTT.

This clonotype was detected only a few times. This CDR3 reads CASSDRDRVNTGELFF. Written as DNA, the CDR3 is TGCGCCAGCAGCGACCGGGACAGGGTAAACACCGGGGAGCTGTTTTTT. The J gene is TRBJ2-2, the V gene TRBV5-1; 9 bases fit TRBD1. The germline V gene encodes CDR1 SGHRS and CDR2 YFSETQ. Trimming at V came to 4 bases and at J to 2 bases, leaving 6 bases not matched to a gene. The CDR3 consists of 16 residues.

The chain links TRBV7-3 to TRBJ2-1; 7 bases are shared with TRBD1. The CDR3 is 16 residues long. Germline CDR1 SGHTA, CDR2 FQGTGA. After removal of 5 bases from V and 4 bases from J, the junction contained 11 bases not matched to a gene. CDR3 sequence (DNA): TGTGCCAGCAGCCCGATATCAGGGGGAGATTACAATGAGCAGTTCTTC. Translation: CASSPISGGDYNEQFF.

This clonotype was picked up a small number of times. This sequence joins TRBV6-2 or TRBV6-3 and TRBJ2-5, with 7 bases aligning to TRBD2. CDR1 and CDR2 (germline): MNHEY, SVGEGT. This CDR3 region has 15 residues. Germline trimming cut 7 bases from V and 0 bases from J; bases unmatched to any gene: 8. In DNA form, the CDR3 reads TGTGCCAGCAATATAGCGGGCACGTACCAAGAGACCCAGTACTTC. Amino acid sequence: CASNIAGTYQETQYF.

This clonotype appeared a few times. The chain couples TRBV2 to TRBJ2-2; D gene unclear. CDR1 is SNHLY and CDR2 is FYNNEI in the germline V gene. This CDR3 comprises 15 residues. V lost 0 bases and J lost 0, with 5 bases in between. The CDR3 spells CASSEARTNTGELFF. DNA of the CDR3: TGTGCCAGCAGTGAAGCCCGTACGAACACCGGGGAGCTGTTTTTT.

The CDR3 spells CATSDLALDTQYF. The DNA for the CDR3 is TGTGCCACCAGTGATCTTGCCTTAGATACGCAGTATTTT. The gene calls are TRBV24-1 and TRBJ2-3; D uncertain. The ends were cut back, 3 bases at V and 5 bases at J, with 8 bases in the middle. CDR3 length: 13 residues. CDR1 is KGHDR, CDR2 SFDVKD, per germline.

This chain joins TRBV6-5 and TRBJ1-3, with D maybe TRBD1 (5 bases). Germline V gene data show CDR1 as MNHEY and CDR2 as SVGAGI. V lost 5 bases and J lost 8, with 25 bases in between. The CDR3 is made up of 17 amino acids. CDR3 region: CASSLSAGRVAPDTIYF. The DNA of the CDR3 is TGTGCCAGCAGTCTCAGCGCAGGGCGGGTCGCTCCGGACACCATATATTTT.

At least ten counts were recorded for this clonotype. This rearrangement joins TRBV15 to TRBJ2-3; D gene unclear. Trimming removed 4 bases from V and 11 bases from J, with 16 bases in between. Germline V gene lookup returns CDR1 LNHNV and CDR2 YYDKDF (reference sequence). The CDR3 runs to 13 residues. The CDR3 region has the DNA TGTGCCACCAGCAATTACGGCACCCCTAGGCAGTATTTT. It codes for CATSNYGTPRQYF.